This record covers a single TCR beta chain. Its antigen is currently unknown. The data were taken from a study of long-term antiretroviral therapy in people with HIV. Study at large: The earliest samples predate the 2015 immediate-ART recommendation by about a decade.

Points from the study as a whole: Viral resistance, ART adherence and therapy changes all lacked available data.

CDR3 length equals 14 residues. The ends were cut back, 3 bases at V and 0 bases at J, with 9 bases in the middle. CDR1 MNHEY and CDR2 SMNVEV come from the germline V gene (reference sequence). Each contributor possessed a minimum of one pre-ART and a minimum of two post-ART PBMC samples. Every specimen provided 1-10 million cryopreserved PBMC before DNA extraction took place. It was version v3.0 of the immunoSEQ assay that was run at survey level. Sequencing was performed with immunoSEQ multiplex PCR; in TCRdb, only in-frame clones are kept and a portion is missing. Of just under 35,000 clones listed, approximately 84% are singletons.

The source material was unsorted PBMCs, sampled 2.8 years before starting antiretroviral therapy. The chain couples TRBV27 to TRBJ2-7; no firm D call. This TCR was sampled from a woman between 25 and 40 years old with HIV. In nucleotides, the CDR3 is TGTGCCAGCAGTTTTTCCATTTCCTCCTACGAGCAGTACTTC. Protein: CASSFSISSYEQYF.